The next 24 T cell receptor beta chains were all read from a single sample in a study of T cell repertoires in cytomegalovirus infection. TCRdb reanalysed the reads using MiXCR and keeps one entry per CDR3 protein. Among under 800,000 distinct CDR3 sequences, approximately 24% were seen once, and the ten largest hold 8%. The sequenced sample was CD8+ T cells from PBMCs. These receptors came from a human donor in good health (CMV status not recorded). Some clones in this sample may be carry-over from other donors' samples.

At least ten counts were recorded for this clonotype. The chain has TRBV6-1 and TRBJ1-1; a possible D gene is TRBD1 (5 bases). The V gene lost 6 bases and the J gene lost 3 bases, with 11 bases spanning the gap. The V gene's germline CDR1 is MNHNS and CDR2 SASEGT. This CDR3 has 13 amino acids. CDR3 sequence: CASRLRAHTEAFF. CDR3 coding DNA: TGTGCCAGCAGACTCAGGGCCCACACTGAAGCTTTCTTT.

The chain combines TRBV27 with TRBJ1-5, with TRBD1 matching 8 bases. This CDR3 spans 20 amino acids. Losses at the gene ends were 2 bases for V and 0 bases for J; bases not matched to a gene: 15. Germline CDR1 and CDR2: MNHEY and SMNVEV (reference sequence). CDR3 residues: CASSLAHPGQGGYSNQPQHF. As DNA, the CDR3 is TGTGCCAGCAGTTTAGCCCACCCCGGACAGGGCGGCTATAGCAATCAGCCCCAGCATTTT.

This chain uses TRBV19 with TRBJ2-6; TRBD1 matches 8 bases. The germline V gene encodes CDR1 LNHDA and CDR2 SQIVND (reference sequence). V shed 6 bases and J 2 bases; nucleotides not matched to a gene: 3. The CDR3 runs 15 residues. The CDR3 reads CASRDRDPGANVLTF. CDR3 sequence (DNA): TGTGCCAGTAGGGACAGGGACCCTGGGGCCAACGTCCTGACTTTC.

In its sample, this clonotype was seen a few times. This chain joins TRBV29-1 and TRBJ1-2; D ambiguous. Trimming took 3 bases from V and 4 from J, leaving 15 bases between them. Germline values: CDR1 SQVTM, CDR2 ANQGSEA. The CDR3 is 14 residues long. The CDR3 nucleotides are TGCAGCGTTGATACTCGACTCCTTGGCTATGGCTACACCTTC. Translated: CSVDTRLLGYGYTF. The complete variable domain, with remaining parts taken from reference TRBV29-1 and TRBJ1-2, reads SAVISQKPSRDICQRGTSLTIQCQVDSQVTMMFWYRQQPGQSLTLIATANQGSEATYESGFVIDKFPISRPNLTFSTLTVSNMSPEDSSIYLCSVDTRLLGYGYTFGSGTRLTVV.

The chain employs TRBV28 and TRBJ2-2; possible D gene TRBD2, 5 bases. Germline V gives CDR1 MDHEN, CDR2 SYDVKM. Trimming cost V 3 bases and J 5 bases, with 10 bases left between them. The CDR3 has 14 amino acids. CDR3 bases: TGTGCCAGCAGTTTGGCTAGCTGGACCGGGGAGCTGTTTTTT. Translating it yields CASSLASWTGELFF.

The chain combines TRBV5-1 with TRBJ1-1; 9 bases are a match to TRBD1. This CDR3 is 15 amino acids long. From germline, CDR1 is SGHRS and CDR2 YFSETQ. V gave up 3 bases and J gave up 4 bases; unmatched junction bases: 7. As DNA, the CDR3 is TGCGCCAGCAGCTCGGAACAGGGGGCAATCACTGAAGCTTTCTTT. Amino acids: CASSSEQGAITEAFF.

Points on this clonotype: Because the CDR3 is missing its conserved closing phenylalanine or tryptophan, this is likely a read error. This rearrangement joins TRBV27 to TRBJ2-1, with 8 nucleotides matching TRBD1. CDR1 is MNHEY, CDR2 SMNVEV, per germline (reference sequence). The CDR3 runs 14 residues. After removal of 5 bases from V and 3 bases from J, the junction contained 3 bases not matched to a gene. The CDR3 reads CASSGQGNYNEQFL. The CDR3 coding sequence is TGTGCCAGCAGTGGACAGGGCAACTACAATGAGCAGTTCCTC.

This clonotype was counted many times. The V call is TRBV7-8, the J call TRBJ2-5; D call uncertain. Deletions cut 5 bases from V and 1 base from J, with 14 bases between. Germline V gene sequence: CDR1 SGHVS, CDR2 FQNEAQ. This CDR3 contains 15 residues. The CDR3 reads CASSAIPRAQETQYF. CDR3 nucleotide sequence: TGTGCCAGCAGCGCGATTCCTAGGGCCCAAGAGACCCAGTACTTC.

This clonotype was recorded at least ten times. The chain employs TRBV7-2 and TRBJ2-7; the match to TRBD2 covers 10 bases. Losses at the gene ends were 2 bases for V and 9 bases for J; bases not matched to a gene: 7. This CDR3 is 14 amino acids long. Germline CDR1 SGHTA, CDR2 FQGNSA. The CDR3 protein is CASSLWSGGAGQYV. CDR3 bases: TGTGCCAGCAGCTTATGGAGCGGGGGGGCTGGGCAGTACGTC.

The chain couples TRBV28 to TRBJ1-5; D remains ambiguous. The germline V gene encodes CDR1 MDHEN and CDR2 SYDVKM. The CDR3 is made up of 14 amino acids. V dropped 5 bases and J dropped 5 bases, with 13 bases sitting between them. The CDR3 loop is CASSPGPTHQPQHF. Here the CDR3 DNA reads TGTGCCAGCAGTCCCGGACCCACCCATCAGCCCCAGCATTTT.

In this sample, this clonotype turned up many times. The chain combines TRBV7-9 with TRBJ2-3; D is possibly TRBD1 (6 bases). The V end lost 3 bases, the J end lost 4 bases, and 17 bases lay between the germline ends. The CDR3 spans 16 residues. Germline-derived CDR1 and CDR2 are SEHNR and FQNEAQ (reference sequence). The CDR3 region is CASSFSGERIADTQYF. The CDR3 DNA follows: TGTGCCAGCAGCTTTTCAGGGGAGCGAATAGCAGATACGCAGTATTTT.

The rearrangement joins TRBV7-6 to TRBJ2-1; tentatively, D is TRBD2 (5 bases). The CDR3 extends over 16 amino acids. Germline loops: CDR1 SGHVS, CDR2 FNYEAQ. V lost 7 bases to trimming and J lost 5 bases, with 21 bases between them. CDR3 region: CASKGVAQESDNEQFF. For the CDR3, the DNA is TGTGCCAGCAAGGGAGTAGCGCAGGAGTCCGACAATGAGCAGTTCTTC.

This clonotype was recorded at least ten times. The V and J genes are TRBV7-8 and TRBJ2-4; D unresolved. The length of the CDR3 is 13 residues. Germline V gene data show CDR1 as SGHVS and CDR2 as FQNEAQ. Trimming removed 3 bases at V and 0 bases at J, with 3 bases between. This CDR3 is CASSLTAKNIQYF. DNA of the CDR3: TGTGCCAGCAGCTTGACAGCCAAAAACATTCAGTACTTC.

In this sample, this clonotype turned up many times. This rearrangement joins TRBV4-2 to TRBJ1-1; D gene ambiguous. Germline V CDR1 and CDR2: LGHNA, YNFKEQ. V gave up 4 bases and J gave up 0 bases, with 18 bases separating them. The CDR3 has 17 residues. The CDR3 DNA follows: TGTGCCAGCAGCCTCAGCGGTTTTGACGGCATGAACACTGAAGCTTTCTTT. It yields the protein CASSLSGFDGMNTEAFF.

A few counts support this clonotype. The V gene is TRBV5-4, the J gene TRBJ2-5; 10 bases are a match to TRBD1. In germline, CDR1 is SGHNT, CDR2 YYREEE (reference sequence). The V and J ends lost 1 base and 3 bases, in that order; junction bases with no gene match: 6. The CDR3 is made up of 16 amino acids. The CDR3 DNA follows: TGTGCCAGCAGCTTGCCCGGGACAGGGGCCGAAGAGACCCAGTACTTC. Protein sequence: CASSLPGTGAEETQYF. The whole variable domain, remainder taken from reference TRBV5-4 and TRBJ2-5, is ETGVTQSPTHLIKTRGQQVTLRCSSQSGHNTVSWYQQALGQGPQFIFQYYREEENGRGNFPPRFSGLQFPNYSSELNVNALELDDSALYLCASSLPGTGAEETQYFGPGTRLLVL.

The chain recombines TRBV29-1 with TRBJ2-5; D gene uncertain. The V gene's germline CDR1 is SQVTM and CDR2 ANQGSEA. The length of the CDR3 is 13 residues. V dropped 6 bases and J dropped 4 bases, with 15 bases sitting between them. This chain's CDR3 is CSVDGRVGETQYF. The CDR3 DNA is TGCAGCGTCGACGGACGGGTGGGAGAGACCCAGTACTTC.

This clonotype was counted between two and nine times. CDR3 loop: CASRNTPDTQYF. In nucleotides, the CDR3 is TGTGCCAGCAGAAATACCCCAGATACGCAGTATTTT. The V gene is TRBV5-4, the J gene TRBJ2-3; D remains unclear. Trimming stripped 5 bases from V and 4 bases from J, with 8 bases between. The CDR3 has 12 amino acids. CDR1 is SGHNT, CDR2 YYREEE, per germline (reference sequence).

V is TRBV7-6 and J is TRBJ1-2, with D possibly being TRBD1 (6 bases). The CDR3 spans 15 residues. V lost 5 bases to trimming and J lost 7 bases, with 20 bases between them. Germline loops: CDR1 SGHVS, CDR2 FNYEAQ. In DNA form, the CDR3 reads TGTGCCAGCAGCCCGATGGTGGGGGCTACTGTTGGCTACACCTTC. The encoded protein is CASSPMVGATVGYTF.

This clonotype turned up a few times. The V gene is TRBV2, the J gene TRBJ2-3; possibly TRBD2 for D (6 bases). The CDR3 runs 17 residues. Germline-derived CDR1 and CDR2 are SNHLY and FYNNEI. Trimming removed 0 bases from V and 2 bases from J, with 15 bases in between. CDR3 in DNA: TGTGCCAGCAGTGAAGCAAGCGGGCGGGTTACCACAGATACGCAGTATTTT. It codes for CASSEASGRVTTDTQYF.

This clonotype was detected ten times or more. The chain carries TRBV7-2 and TRBJ2-5; 8 nucleotides match TRBD2. The CDR3 loop spans 17 amino acids. J gave up 5 bases and V 0 bases, and 11 bases lay outside the gene matches. The germline CDR1 and CDR2 sequences are SGHTA and FQGNSA. CDR3 DNA: TGTGCCAGCAGCTTAGCGTGGGCGGGGGGCGGTCTGGAGACCCAGTACTTC. Its protein product is CASSLAWAGGGLETQYF.

This clonotype has just a few counts. This chain joins TRBV6-2 or TRBV6-3 and TRBJ1-5; no clear D. In germline, CDR1 is MNHEY, CDR2 SVGEGT. The length of the CDR3 is 13 residues. V gave up 3 bases and J gave up 5 bases, with 8 bases separating them. The DNA of the CDR3 is TGTGCCAGCAGTTATAATGGCCATCAGCCCCAGCATTTT. Translated: CASSYNGHQPQHF.

This chain links TRBV6-1 with TRBJ1-1; a possible D gene is TRBD1 (5 bases). Trimming left V 8 bases short and J 3 bases short, with 16 bases between. This CDR3 region has 14 residues. Per the germline V gene, CDR1 is MNHNS and CDR2 is SASEGT. CDR3 DNA: TGTGCCAGCTTGGGACGGGACGGCTACACTGAAGCTTTCTTT. As protein: CASLGRDGYTEAFF.

Comment on this clonotype: A much larger clone lies a single base off, so this may be a read error. The chain carries TRBV12-3 or TRBV12-4 and TRBJ2-5, with a tentative D call TRBD1 (5 bases). V was clipped by 3 bases and J by 2 bases, with 13 bases between them. The CDR3 is 15 amino acids. The DNA for the CDR3 is TGTGCCAGCAGTTTTGGACACGTAGAACAAGAGACCCAGTACTTC. It translates to CASSFGHVEQETQYF.

There are many counts of this clonotype. This chain connects TRBV7-6 to TRBJ1-1; 8 bases line up with TRBD1. The V gene end was trimmed by 4 bases and the J gene end by 3 bases; junction bases not matched to a gene: 4. This CDR3 contains 14 residues. Germline V gene data show CDR1 as SGHVS and CDR2 as FNYEAQ. CDR3 protein: CASSSSTGDTEAFF. CDR3 DNA sequence: TGTGCCAGCAGCTCTTCGACAGGGGACACTGAAGCTTTCTTT.